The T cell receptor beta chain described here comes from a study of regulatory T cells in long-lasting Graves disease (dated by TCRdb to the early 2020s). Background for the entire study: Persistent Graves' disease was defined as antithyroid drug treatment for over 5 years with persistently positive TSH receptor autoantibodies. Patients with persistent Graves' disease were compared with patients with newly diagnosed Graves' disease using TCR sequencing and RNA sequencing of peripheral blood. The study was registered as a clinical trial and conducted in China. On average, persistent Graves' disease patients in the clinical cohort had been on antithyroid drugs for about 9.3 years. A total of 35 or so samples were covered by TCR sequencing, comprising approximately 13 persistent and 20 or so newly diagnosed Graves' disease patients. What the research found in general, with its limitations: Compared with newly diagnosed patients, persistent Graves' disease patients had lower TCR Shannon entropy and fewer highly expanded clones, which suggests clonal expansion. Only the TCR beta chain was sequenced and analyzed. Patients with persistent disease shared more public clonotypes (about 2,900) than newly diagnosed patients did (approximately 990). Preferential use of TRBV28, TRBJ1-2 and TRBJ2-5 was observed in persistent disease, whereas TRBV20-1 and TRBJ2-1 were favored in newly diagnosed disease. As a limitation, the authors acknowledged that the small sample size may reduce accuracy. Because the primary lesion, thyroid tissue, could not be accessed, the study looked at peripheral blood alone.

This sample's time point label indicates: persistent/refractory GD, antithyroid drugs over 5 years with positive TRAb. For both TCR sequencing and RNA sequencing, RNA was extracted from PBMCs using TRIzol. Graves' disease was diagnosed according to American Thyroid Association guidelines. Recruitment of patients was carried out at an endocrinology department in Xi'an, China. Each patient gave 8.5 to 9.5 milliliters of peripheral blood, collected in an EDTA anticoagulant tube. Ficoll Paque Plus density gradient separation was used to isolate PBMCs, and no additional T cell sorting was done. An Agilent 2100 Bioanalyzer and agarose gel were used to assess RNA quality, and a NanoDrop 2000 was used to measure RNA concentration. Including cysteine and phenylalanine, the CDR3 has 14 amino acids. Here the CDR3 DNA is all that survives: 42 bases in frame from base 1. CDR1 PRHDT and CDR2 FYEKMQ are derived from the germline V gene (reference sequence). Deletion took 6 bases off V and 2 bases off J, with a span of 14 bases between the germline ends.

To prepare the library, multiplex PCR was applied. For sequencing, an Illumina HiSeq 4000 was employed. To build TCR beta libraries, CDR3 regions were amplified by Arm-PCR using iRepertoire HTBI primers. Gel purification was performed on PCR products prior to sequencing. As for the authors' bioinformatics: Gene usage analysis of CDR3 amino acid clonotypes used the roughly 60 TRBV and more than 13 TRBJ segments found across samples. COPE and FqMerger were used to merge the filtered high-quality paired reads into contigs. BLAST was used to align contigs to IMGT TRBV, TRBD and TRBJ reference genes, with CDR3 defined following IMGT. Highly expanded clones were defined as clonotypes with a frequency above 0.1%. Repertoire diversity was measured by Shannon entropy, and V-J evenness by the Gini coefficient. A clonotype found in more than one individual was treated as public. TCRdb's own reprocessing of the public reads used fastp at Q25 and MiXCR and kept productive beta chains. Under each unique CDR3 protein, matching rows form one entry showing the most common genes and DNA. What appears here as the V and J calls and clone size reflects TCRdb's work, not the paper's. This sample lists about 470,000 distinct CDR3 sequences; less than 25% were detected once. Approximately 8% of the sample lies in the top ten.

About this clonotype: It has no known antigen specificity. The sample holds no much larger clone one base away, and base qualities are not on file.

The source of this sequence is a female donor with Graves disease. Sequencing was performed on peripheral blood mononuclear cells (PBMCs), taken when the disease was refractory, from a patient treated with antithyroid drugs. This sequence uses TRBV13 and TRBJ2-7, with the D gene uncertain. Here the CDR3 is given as CASSSAGFTYEQYF. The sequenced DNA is TGTGCCAGCAGTTCCGCCGGGTTTACCTACGAGCAGTACTTC. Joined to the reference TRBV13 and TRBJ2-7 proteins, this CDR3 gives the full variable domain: AAGVIQSPRHLIKEKRETATLKCYPIPRHDTVYWYQQGPGQDPQFLISFYEKMQSDKGSIPDRFSAQQFSDYHSELNMSSLELGDSALYFCASSSAGFTYEQYFGPGTRLTVT.